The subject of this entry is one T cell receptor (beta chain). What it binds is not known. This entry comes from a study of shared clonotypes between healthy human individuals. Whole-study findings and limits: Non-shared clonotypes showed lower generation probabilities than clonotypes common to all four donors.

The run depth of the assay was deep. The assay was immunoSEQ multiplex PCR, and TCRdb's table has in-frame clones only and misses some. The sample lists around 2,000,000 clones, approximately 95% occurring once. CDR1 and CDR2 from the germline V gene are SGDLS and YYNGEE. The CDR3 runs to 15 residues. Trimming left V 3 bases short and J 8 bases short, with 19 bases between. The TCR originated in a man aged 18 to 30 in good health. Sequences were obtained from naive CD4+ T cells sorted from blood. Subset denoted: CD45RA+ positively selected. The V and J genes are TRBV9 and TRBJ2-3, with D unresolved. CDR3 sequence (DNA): TGTGCCAGCAGCGCTTCATATGCTTCCGACGGTACGCAGTATTTT. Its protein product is CASSASYASDGTQYF.